The clone carrying this TCR beta chain was observed once. The antigen remains unidentified. These data come from a study of cytotoxic CD8 clonotypes in ibrutinib-treated CLL. Study as a whole: The study recorded mean values of approximately 260,000 productive templates and approximately 100,000 productive rearrangements per sample. Study-level findings and limits: Once treatment began, public clonotypes, which were uncommon, contracted or stayed stable.

The CDR3 is 13 residues long. V lost 10 bases and J lost 4; bases outside the gene matches: 9. Germline V lookup: CDR1 LNHDA, CDR2 SQIVND (reference sequence). The data were produced by immunoSEQ multiplex PCR, yet TCRdb's version contains in-frame clones alone and is incomplete. The sample lists about 80,000 clones; roughly 77% were seen once. The chain carries TRBV19 and TRBJ2-7, with 8 bases aligning to TRBD2. This receptor was identified in a human donor with chronic lymphocytic leukemia. This specimen consisted of PBMCs, obtained after 12 months of ibrutinib treatment. Here the CDR3 DNA reads TGTGCCACCGCACGGCGGGAGGCGTACGAGCAGTACTTC. This encodes CATARREAYEQYF.